This is a list of T cell receptor beta chains from one sample in a study of blood T cell repertoires in COVID-19. The method was immunoSEQ multiplex PCR; TCRdb's version includes in-frame clones alone and lacks a portion of them. The sample has more than 80,000 clones; 86% are singletons. The sequencing sample was made of peripheral blood. These receptors all stem from a man aged 50-59 years with active COVID-19. Both conserved end residues are part of each CDR3. A D gene is named only where the DNA matches it firmly. The size of a clone is reported for some rows only, either as once, few or many, or as a class for expanded clones.

V: TRBV24-1
D: TRBD2
size: -
J: TRBJ2-3
CDR3: CATSPSGSGTDTQYF
DNA: TGTGCCACCAGTCCTAGCGGGAGTGGCACAGATACGCAGTATTTT

V: TRBV5-4
D: -
size: -
J: TRBJ1-1
CDR3: CASSSQSQGPNTEAFF
DNA: TGTGCCAGCAGCTCTCAGTCACAGGGTCCGAACACTGAAGCTTTCTTT

V: TRBV5-6
D: -
size: -
J: TRBJ2-2
CDR3: CASSLIRGASGELFF
DNA: TGTGCCAGCAGCTTGATCAGGGGAGCGTCCGGGGAGCTGTTTTTT

V: TRBV6-5
D: -
size: -
J: TRBJ1-6
CDR3: CASRRETANSPLHF
DNA: TGTGCCAGCAGGCGAGAGACAGCTAATTCACCCCTCCACTTT

V: TRBV7-2
D: -
size: -
J: TRBJ2-1
CDR3: CASSLGGGSYNEQFF
DNA: TGTGCCAGCAGCTTGGGCGGAGGGTCCTACAATGAGCAGTTCTTC

V: TRBV6-5
D: -
size: -
J: TRBJ1-1
CDR3: CASSYWAGSSTEAFF
DNA: TGTGCCAGCAGTTACTGGGCAGGGTCTTCCACTGAAGCTTTCTTT

V: TRBV29-1
D: TRBD1
size: once
J: TRBJ1-1
CDR3: CSVVGAGGGGTEAFF
DNA: TGCAGCGTTGTAGGGGCAGGGGGCGGTGGCACTGAAGCTTTCTTT

V: TRBV3-1/TRBV3-2
D: TRBD2
size: -
J: TRBJ2-1
CDR3: CASNQRWEGQNEQFF
DNA: TGTGCCAGCAACCAGAGGTGGGAGGGCCAGAATGAGCAGTTCTTC

V: TRBV11-2
D: -
size: -
J: TRBJ2-5
CDR3: CASSLVPKRQETQYF
DNA: TGTGCCAGCAGCTTAGTCCCAAAGCGGCAAGAGACCCAGTACTTC

V: TRBV7-8
D: -
size: -
J: TRBJ1-5
CDR3: CASSLVVGTNQPQHF
DNA: TGTGCCAGCAGCTTAGTCGTCGGGACTAATCAGCCCCAGCATTTT

V: TRBV30
D: -
size: -
J: TRBJ1-2
CDR3: CAWSATGMKFYGYTF
DNA: TGTGCCTGGAGTGCCACAGGGATGAAGTTCTATGGCTACACCTTC

V: TRBV4-3
D: TRBD2
size: -
J: TRBJ2-7
CDR3: CASSQAGGGVPHEQYF
DNA: TGCGCCAGCAGCCAGGCGGGAGGGGGCGTTCCCCACGAGCAGTACTTC

V: TRBV5-4
D: TRBD1
size: few
J: TRBJ1-2
CDR3: CASSFYDRGLFYTF
DNA: TGTGCCAGCAGCTTCTACGACAGGGGCTTATTCTACACCTTC

V: TRBV10-3
D: TRBD1
size: once
J: TRBJ1-1
CDR3: CAISRQGSTEAFF
DNA: TGTGCCATCAGTCGACAGGGGTCCACTGAAGCTTTCTTT

V: TRBV2
D: TRBD1
size: -
J: TRBJ1-1
CDR3: CASKGQGTKNTEAFF
DNA: TGTGCCAGCAAAGGACAGGGGACGAAGAACACTGAAGCTTTCTTT

V: TRBV6-2/TRBV6-3
D: -
size: -
J: TRBJ2-1
CDR3: CASSYSSLLTSNEQFF
DNA: TGTGCCAGCAGTTATTCTTCCCTACTTACTAGCAATGAGCAGTTCTTC

V: TRBV12-5
D: -
size: -
J: TRBJ2-3
CDR3: CASGLPPEAKNTQYF
DNA: TGTGCTAGTGGTTTGCCGCCAGAGGCCAAGAATACGCAGTATTTT

V: TRBV6-5
D: TRBD1
size: once
J: TRBJ2-1
CDR3: CASRPGQGAGGEQFF
DNA: TGTGCCAGCAGACCGGGACAGGGGGCAGGTGGTGAGCAGTTCTTC

V: TRBV18
D: TRBD1
size: -
J: TRBJ1-2
CDR3: CASSPSRGTGYGYTF
DNA: TGTGCCAGCTCACCAAGCAGGGGGACAGGGTATGGCTACACCTTC

V: TRBV19
D: TRBD2
size: -
J: TRBJ2-2
CDR3: CASTPTASGGAGSGELFF
DNA: TGTGCCAGTACCCCGACGGCTAGCGGGGGGGCAGGGTCCGGGGAGCTGTTTTTT

V: TRBV24-1
D: -
size: few
J: TRBJ2-1
CDR3: CATSAGSYNEQFF
DNA: TGTGCCACCAGTGCGGGCTCCTACAATGAGCAGTTCTTC

V: TRBV7-2
D: TRBD1
size: -
J: TRBJ1-2
CDR3: CASSSSGTENYGYTF
DNA: TGTGCCAGCAGCTCATCCGGGACAGAGAACTATGGCTACACCTTC

V: TRBV27
D: -
size: -
J: TRBJ1-1
CDR3: CASSLSRVMNTEAFF
DNA: TGTGCCAGCAGTTTATCCCGCGTTATGAACACTGAAGCTTTCTTT

V: TRBV5-8
D: TRBD2
size: -
J: TRBJ2-1
CDR3: CASSLYHPRAGGDYNEQFF
DNA: TGTGCCAGCAGCTTATATCATCCTAGGGCGGGGGGTGACTACAATGAGCAGTTCTTC

V: TRBV7-3
D: -
size: -
J: TRBJ1-1
CDR3: CASSFSAGNTEAFF
DNA: TGTGCCAGCAGCTTTTCAGCGGGGAACACTGAAGCTTTCTTT

V: TRBV19
D: -
size: -
J: TRBJ1-2
CDR3: CASHERYGYTF
DNA: TGTGCCAGCCACGAGAGGTACGGCTACACCTTC

V: TRBV18
D: TRBD1
size: -
J: TRBJ2-4
CDR3: CASSVQGRKNIQYF
DNA: TGTGCCAGCTCGGTACAGGGGCGCAAAAACATTCAGTACTTC

V: TRBV7-6
D: TRBD1
size: -
J: TRBJ2-1
CDR3: CASSPRQGTYNEQFF
DNA: TGTGCCAGCAGTCCAAGACAGGGAACGTACAATGAGCAGTTCTTC

V: TRBV6-5
D: TRBD1
size: once
J: TRBJ2-7
CDR3: CASSSRDRGSYEQYF
DNA: TGTGCCAGCAGTTCCCGGGACAGGGGCTCCTACGAGCAGTACTTC

V: TRBV5-1
D: TRBD1
size: -
J: TRBJ1-2
CDR3: CASSLEGGRGYGYTF
DNA: TGCGCCAGCAGCTTGGAAGGGGGCCGGGGCTATGGCTACACCTTC